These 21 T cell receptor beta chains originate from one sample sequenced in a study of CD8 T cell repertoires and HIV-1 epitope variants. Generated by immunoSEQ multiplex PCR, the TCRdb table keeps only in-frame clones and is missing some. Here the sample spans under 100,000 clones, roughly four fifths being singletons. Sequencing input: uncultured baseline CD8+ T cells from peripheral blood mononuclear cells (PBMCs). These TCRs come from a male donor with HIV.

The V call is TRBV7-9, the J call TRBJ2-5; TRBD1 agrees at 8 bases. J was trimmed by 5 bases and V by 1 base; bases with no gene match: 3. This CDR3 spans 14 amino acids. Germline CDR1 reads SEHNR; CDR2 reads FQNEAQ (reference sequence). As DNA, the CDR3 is TGTGCCAGCAGCTTAGGGACAGGGAGTGAGACCCAGTACTTC. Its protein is CASSLGTGSETQYF.

For the CDR3, the DNA is TGCGCCAGCAGCTTGGAGCTCGAGGCCTCCCAAGAGACCCAGTACTTC. Translated: CASSLELEASQETQYF. The chain links TRBV5-1 to TRBJ2-5; D is unresolved. The V and J ends lost 0 bases and 1 base respectively, with 13 bases between them. CDR3 length equals 16 residues. Germline CDR1 reads SGHRS; CDR2 reads YFSETQ.

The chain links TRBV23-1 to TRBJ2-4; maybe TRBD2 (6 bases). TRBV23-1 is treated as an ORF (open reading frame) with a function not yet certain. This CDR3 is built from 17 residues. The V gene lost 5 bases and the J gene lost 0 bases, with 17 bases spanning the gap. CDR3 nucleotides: TGCGCCAGCAGTTCGCCAGGCGGGGCCCTAGCCAAAAACATTCAGTACTTC. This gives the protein CASSSPGGALAKNIQYF.

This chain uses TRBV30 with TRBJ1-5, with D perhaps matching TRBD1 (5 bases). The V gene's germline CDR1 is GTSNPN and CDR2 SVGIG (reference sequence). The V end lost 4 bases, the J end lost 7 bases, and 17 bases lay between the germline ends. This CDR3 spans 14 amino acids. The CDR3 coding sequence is TGTGCCTGGAAGGCCCCCGGGGGAGAACAGCCCCAGCATTTT. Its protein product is CAWKAPGGEQPQHF.

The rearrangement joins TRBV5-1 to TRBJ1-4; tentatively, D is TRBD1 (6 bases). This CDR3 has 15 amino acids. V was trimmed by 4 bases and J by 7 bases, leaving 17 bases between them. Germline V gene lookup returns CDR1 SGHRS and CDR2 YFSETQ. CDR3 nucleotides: TGCGCCAGCAGCCCGGAGCGCAAAGGGGGTGAAAAACTGTTTTTT. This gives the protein CASSPERKGGEKLFF.

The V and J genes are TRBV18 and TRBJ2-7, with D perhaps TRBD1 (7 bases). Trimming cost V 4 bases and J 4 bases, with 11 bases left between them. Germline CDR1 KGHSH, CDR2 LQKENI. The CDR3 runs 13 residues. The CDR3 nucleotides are TGTGCCAGCTCACTAGCAGGGGGGTACGAGCAGTACTTC. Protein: CASSLAGGYEQYF.

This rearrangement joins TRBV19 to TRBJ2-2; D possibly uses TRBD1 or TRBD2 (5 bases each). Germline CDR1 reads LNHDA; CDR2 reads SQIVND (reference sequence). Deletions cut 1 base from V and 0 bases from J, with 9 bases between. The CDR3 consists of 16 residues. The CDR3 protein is CASSIGGTTNTGELFF. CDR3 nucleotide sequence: TGTGCCAGTAGTATAGGTGGGACGACGAACACCGGGGAGCTGTTTTTT.

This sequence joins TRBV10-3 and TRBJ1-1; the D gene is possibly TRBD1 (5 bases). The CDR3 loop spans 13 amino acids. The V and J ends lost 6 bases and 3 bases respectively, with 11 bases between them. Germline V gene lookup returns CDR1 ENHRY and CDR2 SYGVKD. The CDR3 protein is CAISRDGDTEAFF. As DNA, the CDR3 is TGTGCCATCAGCCGGGACGGAGACACTGAAGCTTTCTTT.

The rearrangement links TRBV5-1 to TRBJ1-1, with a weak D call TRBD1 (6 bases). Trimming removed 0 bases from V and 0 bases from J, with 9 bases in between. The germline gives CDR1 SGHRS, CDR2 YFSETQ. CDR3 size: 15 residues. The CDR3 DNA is TGCGCCAGCAGCTTGGGTCGACAGGTGAACACTGAAGCTTTCTTT. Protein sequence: CASSLGRQVNTEAFF.

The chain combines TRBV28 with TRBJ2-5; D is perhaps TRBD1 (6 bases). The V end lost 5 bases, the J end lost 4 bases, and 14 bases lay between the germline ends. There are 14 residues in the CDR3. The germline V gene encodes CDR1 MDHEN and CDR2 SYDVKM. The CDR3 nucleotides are TGTGCCAGCAGTGAACAGGGTCCGTCAGAGACCCAGTACTTC. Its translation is CASSEQGPSETQYF.

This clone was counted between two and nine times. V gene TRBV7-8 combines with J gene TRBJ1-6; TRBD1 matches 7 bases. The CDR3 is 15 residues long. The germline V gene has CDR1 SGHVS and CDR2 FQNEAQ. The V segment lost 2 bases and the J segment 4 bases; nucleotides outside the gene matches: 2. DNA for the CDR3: TGTGCCAGCAGCTTATTGGGACAGTATAATTCACCCCTCCACTTT. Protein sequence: CASSLLGQYNSPLHF.

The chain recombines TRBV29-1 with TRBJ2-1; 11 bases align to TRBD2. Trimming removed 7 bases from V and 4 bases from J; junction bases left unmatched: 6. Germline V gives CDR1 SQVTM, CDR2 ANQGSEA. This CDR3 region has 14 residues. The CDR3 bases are TGCAGCGCTAGCGGGGGGAGCTTTTACAATGAGCAGTTCTTC. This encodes CSASGGSFYNEQFF.

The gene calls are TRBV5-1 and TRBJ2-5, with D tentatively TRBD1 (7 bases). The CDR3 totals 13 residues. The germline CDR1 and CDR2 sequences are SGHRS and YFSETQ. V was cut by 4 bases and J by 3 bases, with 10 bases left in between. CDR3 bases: TGCGCCAGCAGCGGCGGGACAGAAGAGACCCAGTACTTC. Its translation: CASSGGTEETQYF.

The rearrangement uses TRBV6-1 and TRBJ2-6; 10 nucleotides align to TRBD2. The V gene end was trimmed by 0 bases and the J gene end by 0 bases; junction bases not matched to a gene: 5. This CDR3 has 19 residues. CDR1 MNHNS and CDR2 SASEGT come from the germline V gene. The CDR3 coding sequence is TGTGCCAGCAGTGAAGCGCCCCCTAGCGGGAGCTCTGGGGCCAACGTCCTGACTTTC. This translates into CASSEAPPSGSSGANVLTF.

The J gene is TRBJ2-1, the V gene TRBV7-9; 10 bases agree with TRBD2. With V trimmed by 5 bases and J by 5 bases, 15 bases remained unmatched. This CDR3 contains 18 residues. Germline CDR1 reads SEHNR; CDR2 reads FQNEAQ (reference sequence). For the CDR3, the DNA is TGTGCCAGCAGCACCAGGCCAGGGAGCGGGAGGGCCGACAATGAGCAGTTCTTC. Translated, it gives CASSTRPGSGRADNEQFF.

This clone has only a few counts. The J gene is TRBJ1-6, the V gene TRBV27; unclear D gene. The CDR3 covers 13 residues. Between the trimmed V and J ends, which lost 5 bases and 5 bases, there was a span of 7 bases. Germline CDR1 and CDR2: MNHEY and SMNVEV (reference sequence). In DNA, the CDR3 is TGTGCCAGCAGTACGACAAATAATTCACCCCTCCACTTT. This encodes CASSTTNNSPLHF.

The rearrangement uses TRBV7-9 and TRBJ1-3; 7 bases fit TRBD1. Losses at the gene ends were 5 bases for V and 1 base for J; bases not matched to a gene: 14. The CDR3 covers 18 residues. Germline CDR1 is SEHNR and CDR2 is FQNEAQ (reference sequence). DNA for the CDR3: TGTGCCAGCAGCCAAACCCCGGGACAGCTAATTTCTGGAAACACCATATATTTT. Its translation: CASSQTPGQLISGNTIYF.

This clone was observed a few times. CDR3 nucleotides: TGTGCCAGCACCCCGGCGGTGGGGTACCAAGAGACCCAGTACTTC. Its protein is CASTPAVGYQETQYF. The chain couples TRBV5-4 to TRBJ2-5; D is undetermined. Trimming took off 6 bases at V and 0 bases at J, with 15 bases between the two ends. The germline CDR1 and CDR2 sequences are SGHNT and YYREEE (reference sequence). This CDR3 contains 15 residues.

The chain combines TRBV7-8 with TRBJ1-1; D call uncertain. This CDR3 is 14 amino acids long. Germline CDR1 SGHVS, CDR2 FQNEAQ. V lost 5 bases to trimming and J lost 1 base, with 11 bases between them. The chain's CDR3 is CASSIETENTEAFF. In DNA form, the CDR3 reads TGTGCCAGCAGCATAGAGACGGAGAACACTGAAGCTTTCTTT.

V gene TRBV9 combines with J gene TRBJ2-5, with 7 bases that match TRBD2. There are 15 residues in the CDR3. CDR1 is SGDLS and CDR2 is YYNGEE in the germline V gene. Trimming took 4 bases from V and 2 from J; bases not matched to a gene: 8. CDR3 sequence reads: CASSKWAGVQETQYF. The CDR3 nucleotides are TGTGCCAGCAGCAAGTGGGCGGGGGTTCAAGAGACCCAGTACTTC.

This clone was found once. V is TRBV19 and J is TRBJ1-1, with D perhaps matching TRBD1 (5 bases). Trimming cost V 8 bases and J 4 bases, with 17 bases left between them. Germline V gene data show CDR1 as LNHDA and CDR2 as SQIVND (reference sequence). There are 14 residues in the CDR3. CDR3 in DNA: TGTGCCAGTCTACCCGGGGCTAGGGGCACTGAAGCTTTCTTT. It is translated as CASLPGARGTEAFF. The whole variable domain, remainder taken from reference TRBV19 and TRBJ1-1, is DGGITQSPKYLFRKEGQNVTLSCEQNLNHDAMYWYRQDPGQGLRLIYYSQIVNDFQKGDIAEGYSVSREKKESFPLTVTSAQKNPTAFYLCASLPGARGTEAFFGQGTRLTVV.